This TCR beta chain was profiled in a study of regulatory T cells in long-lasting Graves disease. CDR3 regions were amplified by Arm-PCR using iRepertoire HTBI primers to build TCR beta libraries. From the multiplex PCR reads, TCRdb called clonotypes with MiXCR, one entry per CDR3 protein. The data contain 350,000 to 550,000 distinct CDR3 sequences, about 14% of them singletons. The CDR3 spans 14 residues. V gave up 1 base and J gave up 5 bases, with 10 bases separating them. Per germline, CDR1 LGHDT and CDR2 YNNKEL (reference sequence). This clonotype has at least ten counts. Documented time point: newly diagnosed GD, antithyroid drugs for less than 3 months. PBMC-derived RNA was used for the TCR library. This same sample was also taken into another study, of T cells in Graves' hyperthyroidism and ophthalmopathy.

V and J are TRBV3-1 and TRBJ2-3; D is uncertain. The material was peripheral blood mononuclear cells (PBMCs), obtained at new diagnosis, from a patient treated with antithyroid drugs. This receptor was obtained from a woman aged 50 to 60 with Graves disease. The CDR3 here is CASSQVSGEDTQYF. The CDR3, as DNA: TGTGCCAGCAGCCAAGTTAGTGGGGAAGATACGCAGTATTTT.